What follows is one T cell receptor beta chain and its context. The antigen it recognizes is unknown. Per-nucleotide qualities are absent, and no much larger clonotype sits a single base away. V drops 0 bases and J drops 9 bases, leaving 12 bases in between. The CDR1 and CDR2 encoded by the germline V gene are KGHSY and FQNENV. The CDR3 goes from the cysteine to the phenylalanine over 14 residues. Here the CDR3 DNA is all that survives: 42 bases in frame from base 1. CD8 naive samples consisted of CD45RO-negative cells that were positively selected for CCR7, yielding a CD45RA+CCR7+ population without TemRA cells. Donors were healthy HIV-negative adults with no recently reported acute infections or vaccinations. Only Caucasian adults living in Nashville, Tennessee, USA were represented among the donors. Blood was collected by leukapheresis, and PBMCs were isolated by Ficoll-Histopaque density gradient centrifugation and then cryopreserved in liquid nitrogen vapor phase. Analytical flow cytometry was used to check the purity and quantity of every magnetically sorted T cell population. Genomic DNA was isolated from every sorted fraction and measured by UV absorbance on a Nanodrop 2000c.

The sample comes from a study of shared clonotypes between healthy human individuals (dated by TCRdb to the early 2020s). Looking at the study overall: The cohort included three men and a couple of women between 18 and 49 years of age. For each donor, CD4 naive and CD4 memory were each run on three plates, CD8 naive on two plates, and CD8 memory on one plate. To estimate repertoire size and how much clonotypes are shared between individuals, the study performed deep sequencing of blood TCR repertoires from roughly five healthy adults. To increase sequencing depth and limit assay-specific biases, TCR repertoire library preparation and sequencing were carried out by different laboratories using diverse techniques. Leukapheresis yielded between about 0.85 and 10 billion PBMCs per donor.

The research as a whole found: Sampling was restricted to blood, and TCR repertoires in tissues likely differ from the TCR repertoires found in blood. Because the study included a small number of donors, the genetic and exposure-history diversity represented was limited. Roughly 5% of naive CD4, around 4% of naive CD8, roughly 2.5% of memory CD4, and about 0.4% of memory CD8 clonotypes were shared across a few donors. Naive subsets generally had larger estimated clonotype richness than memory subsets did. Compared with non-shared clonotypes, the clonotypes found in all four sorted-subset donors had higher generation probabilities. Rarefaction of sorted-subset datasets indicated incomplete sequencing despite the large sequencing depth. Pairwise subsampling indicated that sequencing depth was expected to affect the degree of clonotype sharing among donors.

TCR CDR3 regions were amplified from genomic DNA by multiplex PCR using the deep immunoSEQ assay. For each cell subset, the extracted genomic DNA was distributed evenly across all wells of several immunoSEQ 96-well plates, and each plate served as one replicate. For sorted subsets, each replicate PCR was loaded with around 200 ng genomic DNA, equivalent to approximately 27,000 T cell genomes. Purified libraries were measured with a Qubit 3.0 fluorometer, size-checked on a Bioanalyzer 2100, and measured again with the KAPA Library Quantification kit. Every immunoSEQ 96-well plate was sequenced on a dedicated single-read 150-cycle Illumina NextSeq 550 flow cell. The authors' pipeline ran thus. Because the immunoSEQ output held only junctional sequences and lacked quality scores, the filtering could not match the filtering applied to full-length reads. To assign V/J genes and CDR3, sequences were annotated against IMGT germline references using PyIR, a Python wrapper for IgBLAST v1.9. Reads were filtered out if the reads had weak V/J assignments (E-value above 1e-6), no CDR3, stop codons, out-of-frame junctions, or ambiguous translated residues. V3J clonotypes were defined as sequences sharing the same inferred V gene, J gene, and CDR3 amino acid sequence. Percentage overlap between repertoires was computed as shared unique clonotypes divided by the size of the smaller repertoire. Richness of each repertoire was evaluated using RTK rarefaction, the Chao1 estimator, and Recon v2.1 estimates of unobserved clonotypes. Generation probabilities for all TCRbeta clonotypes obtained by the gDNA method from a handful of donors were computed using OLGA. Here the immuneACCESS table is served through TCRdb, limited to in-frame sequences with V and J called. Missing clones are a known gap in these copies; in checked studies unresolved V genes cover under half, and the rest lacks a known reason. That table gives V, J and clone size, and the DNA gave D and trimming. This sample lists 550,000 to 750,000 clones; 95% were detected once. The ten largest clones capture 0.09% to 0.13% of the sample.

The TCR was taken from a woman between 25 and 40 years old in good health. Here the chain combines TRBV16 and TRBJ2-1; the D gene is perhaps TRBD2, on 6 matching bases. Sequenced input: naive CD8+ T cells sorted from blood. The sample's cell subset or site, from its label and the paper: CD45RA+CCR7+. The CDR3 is CASSQSSEGSEQFF. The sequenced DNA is TGTGCCAGCAGCCAATCGTCGGAGGGAAGTGAGCAGTTCTTC.